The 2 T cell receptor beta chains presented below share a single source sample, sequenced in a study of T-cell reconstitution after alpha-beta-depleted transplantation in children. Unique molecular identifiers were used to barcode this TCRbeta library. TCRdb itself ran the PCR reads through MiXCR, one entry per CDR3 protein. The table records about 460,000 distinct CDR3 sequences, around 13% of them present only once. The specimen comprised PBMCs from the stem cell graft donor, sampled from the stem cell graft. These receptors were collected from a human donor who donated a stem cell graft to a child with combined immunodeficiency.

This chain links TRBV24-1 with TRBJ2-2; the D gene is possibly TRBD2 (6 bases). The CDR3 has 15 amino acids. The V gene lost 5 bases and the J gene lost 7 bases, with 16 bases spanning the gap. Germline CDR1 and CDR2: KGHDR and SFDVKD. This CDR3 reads CATSVPTGGIGELFF. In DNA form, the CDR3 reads TGTGCCACCAGTGTCCCCACAGGAGGGATCGGGGAGCTGTTTTTT.

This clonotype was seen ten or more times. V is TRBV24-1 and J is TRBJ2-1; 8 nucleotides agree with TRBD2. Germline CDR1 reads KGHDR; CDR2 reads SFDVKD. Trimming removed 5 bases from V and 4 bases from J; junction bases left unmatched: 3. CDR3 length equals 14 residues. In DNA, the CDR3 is TGTGCCACCAGTGGAGCGGGGGCTTACAATGAGCAGTTCTTC. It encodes CATSGAGAYNEQFF.